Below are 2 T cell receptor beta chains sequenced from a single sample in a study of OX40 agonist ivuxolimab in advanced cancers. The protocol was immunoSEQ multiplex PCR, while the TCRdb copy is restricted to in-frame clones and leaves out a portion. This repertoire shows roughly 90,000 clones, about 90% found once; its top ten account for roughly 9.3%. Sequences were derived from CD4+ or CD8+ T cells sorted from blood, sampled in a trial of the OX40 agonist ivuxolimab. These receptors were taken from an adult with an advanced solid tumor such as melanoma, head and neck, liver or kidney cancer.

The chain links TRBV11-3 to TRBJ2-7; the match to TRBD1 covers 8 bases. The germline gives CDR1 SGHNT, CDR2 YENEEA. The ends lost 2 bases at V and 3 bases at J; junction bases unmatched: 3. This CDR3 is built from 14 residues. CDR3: CASSLPDRVYEQYF. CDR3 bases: TGTGCCAGCAGCTTACCGGACAGGGTCTACGAGCAGTACTTC.

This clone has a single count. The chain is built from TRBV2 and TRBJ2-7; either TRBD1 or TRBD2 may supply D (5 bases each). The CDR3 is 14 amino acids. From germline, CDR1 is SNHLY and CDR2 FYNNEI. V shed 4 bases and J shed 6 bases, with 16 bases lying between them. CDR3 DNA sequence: TGTGCCAGCAGTGGGAGGAGGCAGGGTAGCGAGCAGTACTTC. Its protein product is CASSGRRQGSEQYF.